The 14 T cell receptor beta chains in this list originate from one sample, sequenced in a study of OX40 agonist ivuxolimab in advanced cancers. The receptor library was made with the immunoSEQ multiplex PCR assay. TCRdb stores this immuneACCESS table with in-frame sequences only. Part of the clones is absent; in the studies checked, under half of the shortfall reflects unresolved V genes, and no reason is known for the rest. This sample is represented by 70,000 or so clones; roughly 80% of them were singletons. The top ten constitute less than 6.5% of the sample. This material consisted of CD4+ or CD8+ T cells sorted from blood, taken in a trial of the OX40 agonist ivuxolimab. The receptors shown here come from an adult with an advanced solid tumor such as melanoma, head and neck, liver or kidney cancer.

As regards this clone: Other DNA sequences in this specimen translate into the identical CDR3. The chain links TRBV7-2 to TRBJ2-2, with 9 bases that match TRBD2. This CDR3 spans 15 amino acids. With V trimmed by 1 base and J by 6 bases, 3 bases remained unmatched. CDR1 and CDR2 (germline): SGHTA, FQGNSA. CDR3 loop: CASSLVLAGAGELFF. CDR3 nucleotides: TGTGCCAGCAGCTTAGTTTTAGCGGGAGCCGGGGAGCTGTTTTTT. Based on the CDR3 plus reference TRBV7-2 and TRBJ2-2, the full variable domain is GAGVSQSPSNKVTEKGKDVELRCDPISGHTALYWYRQSLGQGLEFLIYFQGNSAPDKSGLPSDRFSAERTGGSVSTLTIQRTQQEDSAVYLCASSLVLAGAGELFFGEGSRLTVL.

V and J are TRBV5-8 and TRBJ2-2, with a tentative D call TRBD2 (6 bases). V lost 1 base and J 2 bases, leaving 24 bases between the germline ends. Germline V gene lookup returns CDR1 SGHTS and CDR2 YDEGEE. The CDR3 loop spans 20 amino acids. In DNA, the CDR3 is TGTGCCAGCAGCTTGCGGGGCATCGGGGGAACCCCCTCTAACACCGGGGAGCTGTTTTTT. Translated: CASSLRGIGGTPSNTGELFF.

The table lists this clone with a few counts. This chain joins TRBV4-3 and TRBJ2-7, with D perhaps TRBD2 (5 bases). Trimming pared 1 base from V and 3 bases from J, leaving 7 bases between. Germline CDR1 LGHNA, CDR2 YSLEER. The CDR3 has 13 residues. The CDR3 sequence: CASSQAGNYEQYF. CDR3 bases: TGCGCCAGCAGCCAAGCCGGGAACTACGAGCAGTACTTC.

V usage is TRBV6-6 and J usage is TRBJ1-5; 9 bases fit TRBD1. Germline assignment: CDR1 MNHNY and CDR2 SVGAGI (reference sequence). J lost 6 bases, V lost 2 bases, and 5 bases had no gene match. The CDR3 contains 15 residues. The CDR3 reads CASSYRTGAVQPQHF. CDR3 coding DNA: TGTGCCAGCAGTTACCGGACAGGGGCTGTTCAGCCCCAGCATTTT.

CDR3 coding DNA: TGTGCCAGCAGCCGACGTCAGGGTGTCACAGATACGCAGTATTTT. This translates into CASSRRQGVTDTQYF. This chain links TRBV7-2 with TRBJ2-3; TRBD1 might be the D (5 bases). The germline V and J ends were trimmed by 5 bases and 2 bases, with 14 bases remaining between them. This CDR3 comprises 15 residues. Germline V gene data show CDR1 as SGHTA and CDR2 as FQGNSA.

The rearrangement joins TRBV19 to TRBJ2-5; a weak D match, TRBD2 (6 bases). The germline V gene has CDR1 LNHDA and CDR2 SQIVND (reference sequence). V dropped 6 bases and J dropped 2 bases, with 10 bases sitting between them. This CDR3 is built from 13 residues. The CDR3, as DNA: TGTGCCAGTAGCCGGGAGTATCAAGAGACCCAGTACTTC. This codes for CASSREYQETQYF.

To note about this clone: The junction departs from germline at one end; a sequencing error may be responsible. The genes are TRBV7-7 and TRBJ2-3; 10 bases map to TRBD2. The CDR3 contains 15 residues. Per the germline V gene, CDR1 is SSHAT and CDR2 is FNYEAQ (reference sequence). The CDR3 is CASSQGTSGTDTQYF. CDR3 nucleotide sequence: TGTGCTAGCAGTCAGGGGACTAGCGGCACAGATACGCAGTATTTT.

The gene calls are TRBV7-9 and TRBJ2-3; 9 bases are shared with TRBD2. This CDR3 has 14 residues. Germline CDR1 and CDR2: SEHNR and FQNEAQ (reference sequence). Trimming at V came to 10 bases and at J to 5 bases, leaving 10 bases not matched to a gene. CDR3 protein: CATVAGVVQDTQYF. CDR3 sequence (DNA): TGTGCCACCGTAGCGGGAGTTGTTCAAGATACGCAGTATTTT. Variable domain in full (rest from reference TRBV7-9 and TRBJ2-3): DTGVSQNPRHKITKRGQNVTFRCDPISEHNRLYWYRQTLGQGPEFLTYFQNEAQLEKSRLLSDRFSAERPKGSFSTLEIQRTEQGDSAMYLCATVAGVVQDTQYFGPGTRLTVL.

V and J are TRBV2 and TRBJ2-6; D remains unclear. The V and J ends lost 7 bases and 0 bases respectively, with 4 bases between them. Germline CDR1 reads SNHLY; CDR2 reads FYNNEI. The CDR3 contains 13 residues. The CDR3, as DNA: TGTGCCAGCAAGCTCTCTGGGGCCAACGTCCTGACTTTC. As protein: CASKLSGANVLTF.

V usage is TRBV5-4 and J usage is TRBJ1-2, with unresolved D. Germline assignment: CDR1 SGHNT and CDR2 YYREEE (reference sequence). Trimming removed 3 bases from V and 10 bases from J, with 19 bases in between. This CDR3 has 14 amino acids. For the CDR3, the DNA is TGTGCCAGCAGCTCGTGGGATCTGCCCGTCCTCTACACCTTC. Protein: CASSSWDLPVLYTF.

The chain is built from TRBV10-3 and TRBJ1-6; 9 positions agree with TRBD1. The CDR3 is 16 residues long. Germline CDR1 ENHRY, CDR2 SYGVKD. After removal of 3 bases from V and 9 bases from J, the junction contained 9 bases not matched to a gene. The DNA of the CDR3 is TGTGCCATCAGTGACCCCCCGGGACAGGGCGGTTCACCCCTCCACTTT. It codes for CAISDPPGQGGSPLHF.

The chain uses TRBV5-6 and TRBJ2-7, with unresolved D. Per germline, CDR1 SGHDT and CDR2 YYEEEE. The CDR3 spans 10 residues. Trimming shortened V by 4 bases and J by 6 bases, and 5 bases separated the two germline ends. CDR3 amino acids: CASSPSEQYF. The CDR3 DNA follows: TGTGCCAGCAGCCCTTCCGAGCAGTACTTC. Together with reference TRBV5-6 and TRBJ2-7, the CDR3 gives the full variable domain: DAGVTQSPTHLIKTRGQQVTLRCSPKSGHDTVSWYQQALGQGPQFIFQYYEEEERQRGNFPDRFSGHQFPNYSSELNVNALLLGDSALYLCASSPSEQYFGPGTRLTVT.

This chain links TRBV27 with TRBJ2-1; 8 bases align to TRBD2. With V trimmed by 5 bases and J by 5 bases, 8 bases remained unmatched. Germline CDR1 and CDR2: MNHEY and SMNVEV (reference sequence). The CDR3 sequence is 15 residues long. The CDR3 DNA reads TGTGCCAGCAGTACAATGGGAGCGGGAGACAATGAGCAGTTCTTC. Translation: CASSTMGAGDNEQFF.

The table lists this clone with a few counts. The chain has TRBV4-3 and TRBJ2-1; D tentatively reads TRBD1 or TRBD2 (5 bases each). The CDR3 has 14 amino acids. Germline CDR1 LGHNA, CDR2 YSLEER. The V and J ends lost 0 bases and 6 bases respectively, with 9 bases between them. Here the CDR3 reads CASSQEGPLNEQFF. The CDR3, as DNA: TGCGCCAGCAGCCAAGAGGGACCTCTCAATGAGCAGTTCTTC.